The 15 T cell receptor beta chains below come from one sample, sequenced in a study of T cell repertoires in cytomegalovirus infection. TCRdb analysed the reads with MiXCR anew, one entry per CDR3 protein. The sample holds 200,000 to 250,000 distinct CDR3 sequences, approximately 6.7% seen once. Source material: PBMCs. All receptors derive from a human donor in good health (CMV status not recorded). Some clones in this sample may be carry-over from other donors' samples.

This clonotype was recorded at least ten times. The chain employs TRBV29-1 and TRBJ2-2; the D gene is possibly TRBD1 (6 bases). Trimming took off 3 bases at V and 6 bases at J, with 8 bases between the two ends. Germline V CDR1 and CDR2: SQVTM, ANQGSEA. The CDR3 consists of 12 residues. For the CDR3, the DNA is TGCAGCGTTGAGCACAGGGCCGGGGAGCTGTTTTTT. Its protein is CSVEHRAGELFF.

The V and J genes are TRBV18 and TRBJ1-5; D remains ambiguous. V was pared by 3 bases and J by 4 bases, with 10 bases between. This CDR3 has 14 amino acids. Germline CDR1 and CDR2: KGHSH and LQKENI. In nucleotides, the CDR3 is TGTGCCAGCTCACCGGGGAGCGGGAATCAGCCCCAGCATTTT. Its translation: CASSPGSGNQPQHF.

The chain links TRBV5-1 to TRBJ1-1; D is unclear. The V end was cut by 8 bases, the J end by 6 bases, with 17 bases between. This CDR3 has 13 amino acids. Germline assignment: CDR1 SGHRS and CDR2 YFSETQ. The CDR3 DNA follows: TGCGCCAGTAACACGCCGGAAAACGCTGAAGCTTTCTTT. Its protein is CASNTPENAEAFF.

J is TRBJ1-4 and V is TRBV7-2; 8 bases are a match to TRBD1. This CDR3 is 14 amino acids long. V gave up 8 bases and J gave up 7 bases; unmatched junction bases: 9. Germline V lookup: CDR1 SGHTA, CDR2 FQGNSA. CDR3 in amino acids: CASFTGTGAEKLFF. CDR3 bases: TGTGCCAGCTTCACCGGGACAGGTGCTGAAAAACTGTTTTTT.

Many counts were recorded for this clonotype. V gene TRBV10-3 combines with J gene TRBJ2-1; D gene uncertain. Germline values: CDR1 ENHRY, CDR2 SYGVKD. V dropped 10 bases and J dropped 5 bases, with 9 bases sitting between them. The CDR3 covers 11 residues. CDR3 in DNA: TGTGCCACCGTAGGGAACAATGAGCAGTTCTTC. This encodes CATVGNNEQFF.

This clonotype was found many times. This chain connects TRBV11-2 to TRBJ2-3; TRBD2 matches at 11 bases. V lost 1 base to trimming and J lost 1 base; unmatched junction nucleotides: 4. CDR1 is SGHAT and CDR2 is FQNNGV in the germline V gene. This CDR3 comprises 17 residues. The CDR3 sequence: CASSLVLLAGGTDTQYF. The CDR3 coding sequence is TGTGCCAGCAGCTTAGTTTTACTAGCGGGGGGCACAGATACGCAGTATTTT.

The chain carries TRBV12-3 or TRBV12-4 and TRBJ1-2, with D hard to call. V lost 1 base to trimming and J lost 0 bases, with 3 bases between them. The CDR3 contains 13 residues. The CDR3 loop reads CASSLEANYGYTF. The CDR3 DNA is TGTGCCAGCAGTTTAGAGGCTAACTATGGCTACACCTTC.

In its sample, this clonotype was seen many times. This chain uses TRBV29-1 with TRBJ1-5; maybe TRBD1 (6 bases). The germline V and J ends were trimmed by 5 bases and 9 bases, with 14 bases remaining between them. The CDR3 is 12 amino acids. Germline V gene sequence: CDR1 SQVTM, CDR2 ANQGSEA. In DNA form, the CDR3 reads TGCAGCGTTCGGGGGGGCGGAGGGCCCCAGCATTTT. This encodes CSVRGGGGPQHF.

In this sample, this clonotype turned up many times. This chain uses TRBV5-6 with TRBJ2-7, with 9 bases fitting TRBD1. After removal of 3 bases from V and 1 base from J, the junction contained 5 bases not matched to a gene. The CDR3 is 15 residues long. CDR1 is SGHDT, CDR2 YYEEEE, per germline. CDR3 DNA sequence: TGTGCCAGCAGCTGGGGACAGGGAATTTCCTACGAGCAGTACTTC. This sequence encodes CASSWGQGISYEQYF.

The V gene is TRBV12-3 or TRBV12-4, the J gene TRBJ2-3; the match to TRBD1 covers 9 bases. The CDR3 is made up of 16 amino acids. The V segment lost 4 bases and the J segment 1 base; nucleotides outside the gene matches: 6. The CDR3 region is CASSSGQGMGTDTQYF. The DNA of the CDR3 is TGTGCCAGCAGTTCGGGACAGGGTATGGGCACAGATACGCAGTATTTT.

Regarding this clonotype: The junction differs from germline at one of its ends, possibly a read error. The genes are TRBV7-2 and TRBJ1-3; TRBD1 is a possible D gene (6 bases). From germline, CDR1 is SGHTA and CDR2 FQGNSA. The length of the CDR3 is 15 residues. Here the CDR3 reads CASSSEGESGITIYF. The CDR3 DNA is TGTGCCAGCAGCTCCGAGGGGGAATCTGGAATCACCATATATTTT.

This clonotype came up many times. J is TRBJ2-1 and V is TRBV7-8; 8 nucleotides line up with TRBD1. Germline CDR1 SGHVS, CDR2 FQNEAQ. The CDR3 covers 16 residues. The ends lost 2 bases at V and 7 bases at J; junction bases unmatched: 10. The CDR3 region is CASSLSTDRGGNEQFF. In DNA, the CDR3 is TGTGCCAGCAGCTTATCTACCGACAGGGGTGGTAATGAGCAGTTCTTC. Complete variable domain (other parts from reference TRBV7-8 and TRBJ2-1): GAGVSQSPRYKVAKRGQDVALRCDPISGHVSLFWYQQALGQGPEFLTYFQNEAQLDKSGLPSDRFFAERPEGSVSTLKIQRTQQEDSAVYLCASSLSTDRGGNEQFFGPGTRLTVL.

This clonotype has ten or more counts. This rearrangement joins TRBV28 to TRBJ2-5; perhaps TRBD2 as D (6 bases). Germline-derived CDR1 and CDR2 are MDHEN and SYDVKM. The length of the CDR3 is 13 residues. The V end was cut by 7 bases, the J end by 10 bases, with 19 bases between. Here the CDR3 reads CASNGGAVGGQYF. CDR3 sequence (DNA): TGTGCCAGCAACGGGGGTGCCGTGGGGGGCCAGTACTTC.

This clonotype was detected a few times. The chain recombines TRBV12-3 or TRBV12-4 with TRBJ1-5, with D uncertain. Trimming removed 3 bases at V and 7 bases at J, with 10 bases between. This CDR3 is built from 13 residues. The CDR3 DNA reads TGTGCCAGCAGTTTGATTGCCAGGCAGCCCCAGCATTTT. This translates into CASSLIARQPQHF.

This clonotype appeared many times. This chain joins TRBV6-5 and TRBJ2-2; a possible D gene is TRBD2 (5 bases). Trimming left V 6 bases short and J 6 bases short, with 23 bases between. The V gene's germline CDR1 is MNHEY and CDR2 SVGAGI. This CDR3 is built from 17 residues. The CDR3 DNA reads as TGTGCCAGCAGCCCGCACCCTGGGCGGGTAGACGCCGGGGAGCTGTTTTTT. This translates into CASSPHPGRVDAGELFF.